These T cell receptor beta chains were read from a single sample in a study of blood T cell repertoires in COVID-19. TCRdb keeps only in-frame clones here, not all; method: immunoSEQ multiplex PCR. The table has about 280,000 clones, roughly 87% seen once; the top ten hold roughly 13%. Source material: peripheral blood. Receptor source: a human donor in a cohort sampled during active COVID-19. The CDR3 runs from the conserved cysteine through the conserved F or W. D genes are given only for firm matches.

V gene	D gene	CDR3 protein
TRBV3-1/TRBV3-2	NA	CASSPRQSGELFF
TRBV11-2	NA	CASSLDRAGNTIYF
TRBV12-3/TRBV12-4	NA	CASSPGLDTEAFF
TRBV6-6	NA	CASSLSSGNTIYF
TRBV7-9	TRBD2	CASSLGGLAGKYEQYF
TRBV15	NA	CATSRDVGPYEQYF
TRBV7-6	NA	CASRPPLRGGEETQYF
TRBV15	TRBD1	CATSSEHRGKNEQYF
TRBV28	NA	CASPTPEIQYEQYF
TRBV11-2	NA	CASRSGGESPYNEQFF
TRBV6-5	NA	CASSRAGFEQYF